The entry below gives a single T cell receptor (beta chain) sequence along with its context. Its target is unknown. One junction end does not reproduce the germline sequence, and a read error may be involved. The germline V gene has CDR1 SEHNR and CDR2 FQNEAQ (reference sequence). The CDR3 spans 16 residues. Genomic DNA constituted the template upon which TCR beta VDJ and CDR3 profiling was performed. In TCRdb, the reads were re-called with MiXCR into one record per CDR3 protein. The sample records hundreds of thousands of distinct CDR3 sequences, approximately 45% being singletons. These data belong to a study of CD8+CD57+ T cells in acquired aplastic anemia. Patients chosen for sequencing had CD8+CD57+ cells that had expanded, as shown by flow cytometry. Study-level points and caveats: Sharing between patients and controls was observed for twenty-nine CD8+ CDR3 sequences.

Sequenced sample: sorted CD4+, CD8+, or CD8+CD57+ T cells (not recorded which) from PBMCs. The source of this sequence is a human donor with aplastic anemia. This chain connects TRBV7-9 to TRBJ1-1; 10 bases fit TRBD1. This CDR3 is CASSQDGTGVDTEAFF. The CDR3 DNA reads as TGCGCCAGCAGCCAAGATGGGACAGGGGTGGACACTGAAGCTTTCTTT.